This T cell receptor (beta chain) was documented in a study of T cells after posttransplantation cyclophosphamide. General study findings and limits: Later blood repertoires were often dominated by clones from the donor CD8+ memory compartment. Blood and skin or GI T cell repertoires showed limited TRB overlap. Recipient CMV seropositivity and CMV reactivation strongly tracked TRB clonality.

CDR1 and CDR2 (germline): SNHLY, FYNNEI. Losses at the gene ends were 6 bases for V and 6 bases for J; bases not matched to a gene: 8. This CDR3 is built from 15 residues. In its sample, this clone was seen a few times. Its antigen is not known. TCRdb's copy holds only in-frame clones and misses some; the assay was immunoSEQ multiplex PCR. The sample contains about 32,000 clones, about 90% of which appear only once. The clonotype was recovered from a woman aged 40 to 49 with a blood cancer, CMV-positive, and with a related stem cell donor. The sequencing input was PBMCs. The V gene is TRBV2, the J gene TRBJ2-2; 9 nucleotides line up with TRBD1. The CDR3 DNA sequence: TGTGCCAGCAGGGCCGGGACAGGGTATTCCGGGGAGCTGTTTTTT. This translates into CASRAGTGYSGELFF.